Listed below are T cell receptor beta chains from one sample, sequenced in a study of blood T cell repertoires in COVID-19. Repertoires were generated with immunoSEQ multiplex PCR, while TCRdb's copy carries only in-frame clones and drops some. The sample lists a few hundred thousand clones; about 85% were seen once. Input material: peripheral blood. The receptors derive from a man aged 18 to 29 with active or convalescent COVID-19. Both conserved end residues are part of each CDR3. Each record gives: J gene, CDR3 length, clone size, D gene, V gene, CDR3 DNA, CDR3 protein. The D gene is left open where the match is weak. Part of the rows lack a size; the others show once, few, many or a class for expanded clones.

>TRBJ1-1|14|NA|NA|TRBV4-1
TGCGCCAGCAGCCAAGAGACCCGACTTACTGAAGCTTTCTTT
CASSQETRLTEAFF
>TRBJ1-2|13|NA|NA|TRBV28
TGTGCCAGCAGCCTTGACGTGAGGTATGGCTACACCTTC
CASSLDVRYGYTF
>TRBJ2-1|13|NA|TRBD2|TRBV15
TGTGCCACCAGCGAACTAGCGGTGAATGAGCAGTTCTTC
CATSELAVNEQFF
>TRBJ1-2|14|few|TRBD1|TRBV5-1
TGCGCCAGCGGGACAGCGGAAATTAACTATGGCTACACCTTC
CASGTAEINYGYTF
>TRBJ1-2|15|once|NA|TRBV5-8
TGTGCCAGCAGCTTGGGGGTGGGGCTGGTGGATGGCTACACCTTC
CASSLGVGLVDGYTF
>TRBJ1-6|14|NA|NA|TRBV18
TGTGCCAGCTCACAGGGAGGGAGTAATTCACCCCTCCACTTT
CASSQGGSNSPLHF
>TRBJ1-2|13|NA|TRBD1|TRBV10-2
TGCGCCAGTACGACAGGGCCTACTGGTGGCTACACCTTC
CASTTGPTGGYTF
>TRBJ1-1|14|NA|TRBD1|TRBV5-1
TGCGCCAGCAGCTCGGGACAGGGCTGGACTGAAGCTTTCTTT
CASSSGQGWTEAFF
>TRBJ2-7|12|NA|TRBD1|TRBV11-2
TGTGCCACCGCAGGGGGATCCTACGAGCAGTACTTC
CATAGGSYEQYF
>TRBJ1-5|14|NA|NA|TRBV2
TGTGCCAGCAGTGCTATTGAGGGAAGTCAGCCCCAGCATTTT
CASSAIEGSQPQHF
>TRBJ2-5|11|NA|TRBD1|TRBV29-1
TGCAGCGGCAGACAGGGAGAGACCCAGTACTTC
CSGRQGETQYF
>TRBJ2-7|14|NA|NA|TRBV28
TGTGCCAGCAGTTTAATGGGACAAGTCTACGAGCAGTACTTC
CASSLMGQVYEQYF
>TRBJ2-3|12|NA|NA|TRBV6-2/TRBV6-3
TGTGCCAGCAGTTATCCCGCAGATACGCAGTATTTT
CASSYPADTQYF
>TRBJ1-2|15|once|TRBD1|TRBV5-8
TGTGCCAGCAGCTTGCGAAGGGGGCGCGACTATGGCTACACCTTC
CASSLRRGRDYGYTF
>TRBJ1-2|14|few|NA|TRBV28
TGTGCCAGCAGTTGGGGTAGGGGTAACTATGGCTACACCTTC
CASSWGRGNYGYTF
>TRBJ2-1|15|NA|TRBD1|TRBV11-2
TGTGCCAGCAGCCGATCAGGGGGCACCTACAATGAGCAGTTCTTC
CASSRSGGTYNEQFF
>TRBJ1-1|17|NA|TRBD1|TRBV7-8
TGTGCCAGCAGCCCGACCATCATCGGGACAGCAGTAAATGAAGCTTTCTTT
CASSPTIIGTAVNEAFF
>TRBJ2-1|12|NA|NA|TRBV24-1
TGTGCCACCAGTGTAGATCCGCATGAGCAGTTCTTC
CATSVDPHEQFF
>TRBJ1-5|15|NA|NA|TRBV2
TGTGCCAGCAGTGGGGGAAGGGGTTTCAATCAGCCCCAGCATTTT
CASSGGRGFNQPQHF
>TRBJ2-5|14|NA|NA|TRBV5-4
TGTGCCAGCAGCCCGAAGCCTCGAATTGAGACCCAGTACTTC
CASSPKPRIETQYF
>TRBJ2-2|15|NA|TRBD2|TRBV5-1
TGCGCCAGCAGCTTGGTTCTAGCGGTTACCGGGGAGCTGTTTTTT
CASSLVLAVTGELFF
>TRBJ2-3|14|NA|NA|TRBV7-8
TGTGCCAGCAACCCCTCTAGCGACACAGATACGCAGTATTTT
CASNPSSDTDTQYF
>TRBJ2-7|13|NA|NA|TRBV19
TGTGCCAGTAGTATAGTGTTCGGCGGCGAGCAGTACTTC
CASSIVFGGEQYF
>TRBJ1-5|14|NA|NA|TRBV7-2
TGTGCCAGCAGCTTAGGTGGGGGAGGTCAGCCCCAGCATTTT
CASSLGGGGQPQHF
>TRBJ2-6|15|NA|NA|TRBV2
TGTGCCAGCAGTGGACAGGCCTCTGGGGCCAACGTCCTGACTTTC
CASSGQASGANVLTF
>TRBJ1-4|14|NA|TRBD1|TRBV5-1
TGCGCCAGCAGCCGGACAGGAGATGGGGAAAAACTGTTTTTT
CASSRTGDGEKLFF
>TRBJ1-5|19|NA|TRBD1|TRBV9
TGTGCCAGCAGCTTAAGCACGGGACAGTCCCTCAGGGGCAATCAGCCCCAGCATTTT
CASSLSTGQSLRGNQPQHF
>TRBJ1-2|16|NA|NA|TRBV6-5
TGTGCCAGCAGTTACTTATCAGGGTTGTCGGACTATGGCTACACCTTC
CASSYLSGLSDYGYTF
>TRBJ2-2|15|NA|NA|TRBV11-3
TGTGCCAGCAGCATCTTGGGACACGGCACCGGGGAGCTGTTTTTT
CASSILGHGTGELFF
>TRBJ1-1|10|NA|NA|TRBV7-9
TGTGCCAGCACCTTGGGCGGGACTTTCTTT
CASTLGGTFF
>TRBJ2-1|13|few|TRBD2|TRBV29-1
TGCAGCGTTGAGGGGCTAGCGGGAGACGAGCAGTTCTTC
CSVEGLAGDEQFF
>TRBJ2-1|15|NA|TRBD2|TRBV6-2/TRBV6-3
TGTGCCAGCAGTTACATCCTAGCGGGGGGACGGGAGCAGTTCTTC
CASSYILAGGREQFF
>TRBJ2-3|16|NA|NA|TRBV4-1
TGCGCCAGCAGCCCAAAGGGGCAGGGCCCCACAGATACGCAGTATTTT
CASSPKGQGPTDTQYF
>TRBJ2-7|14|NA|TRBD1|TRBV7-2
TGTGCCAGCAGCGAGGGGACAGTCTCCTACGAGCAGTACTTC
CASSEGTVSYEQYF
>TRBJ2-7|14|NA|TRBD2|TRBV18
TGTGCCAGCTCACCCCAGGGCGGGGGGGCCGAACAGTACTTC
CASSPQGGGAEQYF
>TRBJ1-2|14|NA|TRBD1|TRBV5-6
TGTGCCAGCAGCTCTTTAGACAGGGGCTATGGCTACACCTTC
CASSSLDRGYGYTF
>TRBJ2-7|14|NA|NA|TRBV9
TGTGCCAGCAGCCCCTCCGGAGGGGGGGACGAGCAGTACTTC
CASSPSGGGDEQYF
>TRBJ2-1|17|NA|NA|TRBV18
TGTGCCAGCTCACCACTTATACCAACGGGGAGCGGCAATGAGCAGTTCTTC
CASSPLIPTGSGNEQFF
>TRBJ2-7|16|NA|TRBD2|TRBV7-8
TGTGCCAGCAGCTACGGACTAGCGGAAACCTCTACGCAGCAGTACTTC
CASSYGLAETSTQQYF
>TRBJ1-5|13|few|NA|TRBV12-3/TRBV12-4
TGTGCCAGCAGTATCCAGGAGGATCAGCCCCAGCATTTT
CASSIQEDQPQHF
>TRBJ2-1|18|NA|TRBD2|TRBV4-1
TGCGCCAGCAGCCCTTCTCGGACTAGCGGGAGGGCCCACAATGAGCAGTTCTTC
CASSPSRTSGRAHNEQFF
>TRBJ2-1|16|once|NA|TRBV10-3
TGTGCCATCAGTGAGTCAGCGGATAGCTCCTACAATGAGCAGTTCTTC
CAISESADSSYNEQFF
>TRBJ2-2|16|NA|TRBD1|TRBV5-1
TGCGCCAGCAGCAAGGACAGGGACGTGGACACCGGGGAGCTGTTTTTT
CASSKDRDVDTGELFF